This TCR beta chain was sequenced in a study of identical twins. TCRdb used MiXCR to reprocess the 5' RACE reads, holding one entry per CDR3 protein. Of approximately 260,000 distinct CDR3 sequences listed, around 8.3% are singletons. Germline V gene data show CDR1 as KGHDR and CDR2 as SFDVKD. V lost 4 bases, J lost 2 bases, and 16 bases lay in between. The CDR3 extends over 16 amino acids. Many counts were recorded for this clonotype. Its antigen is unknown. Whole-study results and caveats: Fewer insertions characterized abundant cord blood beta clonotypes, whereas memory repertoires showed none.

The same sample was also used in a study of yellow fever vaccine responses in identical twins.

The specimen sequenced was CD8+ T cells sorted from blood. The chain links TRBV24-1 to TRBJ2-5, with a tentative D call TRBD2 (7 bases). The receptor was derived from a woman between 18 and 29 years old in good health. Here the CDR3 reads CATSESRTAGQETQYF. CDR3 DNA: TGTGCCACCAGTGAATCTCGGACAGCGGGGCAAGAGACCCAGTACTTC.